This TCR beta chain comes out of a study of radiotherapy plus CTLA-4 blockade in lung cancer. Profiled with immunoSEQ multiplex PCR; TCRdb holds only in-frame clones, not every one. The data contain approximately 60,000 clones, 70% to 85% of them singletons. Looked up from germline, CDR1 is SGHTA and CDR2 is FQGNSA. The ends were cut back, 5 bases at V and 4 bases at J, with 9 bases in the middle. This CDR3 comprises 12 residues. The chain combines TRBV7-2 with TRBJ2-7, with D unclear. The clonotype comes from a human donor with non-small cell lung cancer whose response to radiotherapy plus ipilimumab could not be evaluated. The starting material was peripheral blood, obtained from a patient treated with radiotherapy plus ipilimumab. CDR3 protein: CASSPTEYEQYF. The CDR3 DNA follows: TGTGCCAGCAGCCCGACTGAATACGAGCAGTACTTC.